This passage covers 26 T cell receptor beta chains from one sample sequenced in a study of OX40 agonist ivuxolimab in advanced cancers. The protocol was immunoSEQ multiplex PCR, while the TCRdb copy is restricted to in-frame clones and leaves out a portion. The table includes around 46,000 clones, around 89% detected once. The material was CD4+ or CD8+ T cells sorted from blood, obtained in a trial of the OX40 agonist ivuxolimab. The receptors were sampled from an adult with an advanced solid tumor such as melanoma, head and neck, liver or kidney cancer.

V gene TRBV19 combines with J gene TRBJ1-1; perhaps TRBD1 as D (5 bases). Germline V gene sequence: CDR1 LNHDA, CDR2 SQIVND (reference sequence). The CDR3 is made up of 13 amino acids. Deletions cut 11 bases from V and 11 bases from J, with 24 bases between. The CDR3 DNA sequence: TGTGCCGTCGGGATCGAGGGGATGATGGGGGCTTTCTTT. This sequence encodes CAVGIEGMMGAFF.

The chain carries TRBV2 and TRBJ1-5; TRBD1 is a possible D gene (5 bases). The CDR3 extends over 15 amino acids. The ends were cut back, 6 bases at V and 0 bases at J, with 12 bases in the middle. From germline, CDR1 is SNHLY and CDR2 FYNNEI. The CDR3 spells CASRLDSISNQPQHF. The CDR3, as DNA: TGTGCCAGCAGACTTGACAGTATTAGCAATCAGCCCCAGCATTTT. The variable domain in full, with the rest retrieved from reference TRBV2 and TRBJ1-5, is EPEVTQTPSHQVTQMGQEVILRCVPISNHLYFYWYRQILGQKVEFLVSFYNNEISEKSEIFDDQFSVERPDGSNFTLKIRSTKLEDSAMYFCASRLDSISNQPQHFGDGTRLSIL.

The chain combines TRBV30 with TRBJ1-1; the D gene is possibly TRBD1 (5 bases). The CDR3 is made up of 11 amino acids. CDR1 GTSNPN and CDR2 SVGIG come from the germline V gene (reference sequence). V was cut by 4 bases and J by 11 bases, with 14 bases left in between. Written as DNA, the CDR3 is TGTGCCTGGAACCCCGGGGACCGCGCTTTCTTT. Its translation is CAWNPGDRAFF.

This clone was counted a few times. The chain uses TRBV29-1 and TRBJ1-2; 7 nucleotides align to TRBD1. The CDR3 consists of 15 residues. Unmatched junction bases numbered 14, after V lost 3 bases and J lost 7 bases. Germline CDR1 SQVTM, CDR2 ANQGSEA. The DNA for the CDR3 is TGCAGCGTTGATCTGGTAGGGGGCGGATGGAGTGGCTACACCTTC. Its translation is CSVDLVGGGWSGYTF.

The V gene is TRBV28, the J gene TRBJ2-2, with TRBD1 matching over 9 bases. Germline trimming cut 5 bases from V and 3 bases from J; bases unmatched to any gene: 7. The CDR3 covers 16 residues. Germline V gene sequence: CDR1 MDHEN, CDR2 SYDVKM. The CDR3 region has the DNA TGTGCCAGCAGTCCCCGGGACAGGGTGCACACCGGGGAGCTGTTTTTT. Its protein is CASSPRDRVHTGELFF.

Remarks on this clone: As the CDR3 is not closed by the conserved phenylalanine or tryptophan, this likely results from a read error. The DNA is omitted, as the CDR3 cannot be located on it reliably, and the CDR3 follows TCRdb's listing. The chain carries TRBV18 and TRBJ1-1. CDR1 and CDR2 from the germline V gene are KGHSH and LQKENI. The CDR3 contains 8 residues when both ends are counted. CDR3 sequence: CASSPWSV.

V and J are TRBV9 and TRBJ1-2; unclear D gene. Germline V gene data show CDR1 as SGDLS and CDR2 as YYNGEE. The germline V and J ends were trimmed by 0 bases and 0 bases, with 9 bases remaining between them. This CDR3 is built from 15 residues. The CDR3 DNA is TGTGCCAGCAGCGTAGCGGTAACAGCTAACTATGGCTACACCTTC. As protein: CASSVAVTANYGYTF.

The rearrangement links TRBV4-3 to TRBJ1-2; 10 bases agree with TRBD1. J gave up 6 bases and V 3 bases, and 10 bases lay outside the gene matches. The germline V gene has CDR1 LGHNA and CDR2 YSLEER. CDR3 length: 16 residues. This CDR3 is CASSQQWTGGGHGYTF. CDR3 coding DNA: TGCGCCAGCAGCCAGCAATGGACAGGGGGTGGGCATGGCTACACCTTC.

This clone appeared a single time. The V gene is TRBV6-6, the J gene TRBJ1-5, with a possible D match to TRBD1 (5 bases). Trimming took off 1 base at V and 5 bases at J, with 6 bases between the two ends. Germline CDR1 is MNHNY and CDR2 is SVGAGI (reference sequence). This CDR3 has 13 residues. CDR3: CASSYWGDQPQHF. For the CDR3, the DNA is TGTGCCAGCAGTTACTGGGGGGATCAGCCCCAGCATTTT.

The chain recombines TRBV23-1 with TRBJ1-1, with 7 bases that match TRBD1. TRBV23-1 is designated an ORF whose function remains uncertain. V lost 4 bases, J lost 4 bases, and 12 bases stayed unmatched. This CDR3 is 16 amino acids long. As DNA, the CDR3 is TGCGCCAGCAGTCTCCGGAACAGGGGCGCATCCACTGAAGCTTTCTTT. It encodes CASSLRNRGASTEAFF.

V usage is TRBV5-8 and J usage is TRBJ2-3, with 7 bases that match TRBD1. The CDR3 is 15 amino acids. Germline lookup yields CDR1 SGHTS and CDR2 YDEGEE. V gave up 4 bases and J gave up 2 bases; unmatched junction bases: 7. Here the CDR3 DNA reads TGTGCCAGCAGCCCGGGACAGCGGAACACAGATACGCAGTATTTT. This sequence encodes CASSPGQRNTDTQYF.

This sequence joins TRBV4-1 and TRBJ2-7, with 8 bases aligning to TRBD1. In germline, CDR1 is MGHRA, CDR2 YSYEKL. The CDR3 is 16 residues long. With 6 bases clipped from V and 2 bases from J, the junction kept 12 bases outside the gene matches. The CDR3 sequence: CASSLTSGTGTYEQYF. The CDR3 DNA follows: TGCGCCAGCAGTCTAACTTCCGGGACAGGCACCTACGAGCAGTACTTC.

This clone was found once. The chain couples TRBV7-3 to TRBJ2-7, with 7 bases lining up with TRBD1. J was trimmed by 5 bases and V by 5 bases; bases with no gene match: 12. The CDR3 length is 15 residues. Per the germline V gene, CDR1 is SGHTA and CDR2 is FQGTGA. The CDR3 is CASSPGKGAFHEQYF. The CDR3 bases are TGTGCCAGCAGCCCGGGGAAGGGGGCCTTTCACGAGCAGTACTTC.

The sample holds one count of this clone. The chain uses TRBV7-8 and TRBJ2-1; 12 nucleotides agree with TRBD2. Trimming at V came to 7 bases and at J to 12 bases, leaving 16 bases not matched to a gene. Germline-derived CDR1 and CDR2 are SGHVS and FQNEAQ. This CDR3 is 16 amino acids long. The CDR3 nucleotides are TGTGCCAGCACCTCTAGCGCCCTAGCGGGAGGGCCGGGGCAGTTCTTC. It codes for CASTSSALAGGPGQFF.

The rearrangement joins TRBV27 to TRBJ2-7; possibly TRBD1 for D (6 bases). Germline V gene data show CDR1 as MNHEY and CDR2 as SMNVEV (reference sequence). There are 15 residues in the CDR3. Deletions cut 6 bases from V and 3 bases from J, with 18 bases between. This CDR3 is CASSRHWGHLYEQYF. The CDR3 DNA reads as TGTGCCAGCAGCCGACATTGGGGACATCTCTACGAGCAGTACTTC.

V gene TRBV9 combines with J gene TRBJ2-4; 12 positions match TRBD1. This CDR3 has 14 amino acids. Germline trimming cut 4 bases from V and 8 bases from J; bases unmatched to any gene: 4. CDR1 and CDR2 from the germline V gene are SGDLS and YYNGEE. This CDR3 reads CASSSGDRGHIQYF. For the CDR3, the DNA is TGTGCCAGCAGCTCAGGGGACAGGGGGCACATTCAGTACTTC.

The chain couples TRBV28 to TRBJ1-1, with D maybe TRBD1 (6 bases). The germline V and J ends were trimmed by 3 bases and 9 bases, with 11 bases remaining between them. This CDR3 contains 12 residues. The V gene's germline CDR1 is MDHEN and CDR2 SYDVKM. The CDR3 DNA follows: TGTGCCAGCAGTTTTGTCAGGGGCCAAGCTTTCTTT. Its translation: CASSFVRGQAFF.

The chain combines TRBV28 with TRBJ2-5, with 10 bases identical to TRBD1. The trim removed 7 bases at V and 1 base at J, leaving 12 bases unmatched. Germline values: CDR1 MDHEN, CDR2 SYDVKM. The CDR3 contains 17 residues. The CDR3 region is CASTELRGTGVQETQYF. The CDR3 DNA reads TGTGCCAGCACTGAATTAAGGGGGACAGGGGTCCAAGAGACCCAGTACTTC.

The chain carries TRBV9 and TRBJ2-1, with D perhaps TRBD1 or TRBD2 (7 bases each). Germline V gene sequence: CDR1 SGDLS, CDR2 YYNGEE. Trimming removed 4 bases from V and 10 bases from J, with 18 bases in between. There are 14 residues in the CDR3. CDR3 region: CASSPRGGSEEQFF. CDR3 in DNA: TGTGCCAGCAGCCCCAGGGGGGGGTCTGAAGAGCAGTTCTTC. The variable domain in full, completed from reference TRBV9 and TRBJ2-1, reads DSGVTQTPKHLITATGQRVTLRCSPRSGDLSVYWYQQSLDQGLQFLIQYYNGEERAKGNILERFSAQQFPDLHSELNLSSLELGDSALYFCASSPRGGSEEQFFGPGTRLTVL.

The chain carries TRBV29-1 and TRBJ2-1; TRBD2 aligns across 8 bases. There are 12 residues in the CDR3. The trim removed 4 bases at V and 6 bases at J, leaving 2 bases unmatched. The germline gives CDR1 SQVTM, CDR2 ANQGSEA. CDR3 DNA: TGCAGCGTTGCCGCGGGGGGCAATGAGCAGTTCTTC. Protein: CSVAAGGNEQFF.

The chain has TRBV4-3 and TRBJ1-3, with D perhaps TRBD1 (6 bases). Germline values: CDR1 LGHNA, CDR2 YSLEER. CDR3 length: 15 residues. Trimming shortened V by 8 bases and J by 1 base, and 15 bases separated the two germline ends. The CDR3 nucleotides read TGCGCCAGCGGGAAGGGCAGGGGTTCTGGAAACACCATATATTTT. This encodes CASGKGRGSGNTIYF.

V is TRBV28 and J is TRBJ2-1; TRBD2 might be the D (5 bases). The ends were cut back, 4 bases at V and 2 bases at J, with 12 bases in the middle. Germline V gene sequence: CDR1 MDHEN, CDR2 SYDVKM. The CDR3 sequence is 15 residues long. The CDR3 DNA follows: TGTGCCAGCAGTTCCGGACTTGTAGCCTACAATGAGCAGTTCTTC. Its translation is CASSSGLVAYNEQFF.

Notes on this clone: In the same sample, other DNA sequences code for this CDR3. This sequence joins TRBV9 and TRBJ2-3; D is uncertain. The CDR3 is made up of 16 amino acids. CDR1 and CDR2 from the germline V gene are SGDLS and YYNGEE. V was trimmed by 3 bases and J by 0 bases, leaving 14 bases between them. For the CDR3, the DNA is TGTGCCAGCAGCGCCCACTTAGGCGGTAGCACAGATACGCAGTATTTT. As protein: CASSAHLGGSTDTQYF.

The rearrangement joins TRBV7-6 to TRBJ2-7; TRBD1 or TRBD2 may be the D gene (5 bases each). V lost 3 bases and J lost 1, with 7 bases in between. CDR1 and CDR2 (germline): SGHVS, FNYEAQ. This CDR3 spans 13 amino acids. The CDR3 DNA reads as TGTGCCAGCAGCTTGGGACGGTCCTACGAGCAGTACTTC. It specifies CASSLGRSYEQYF.

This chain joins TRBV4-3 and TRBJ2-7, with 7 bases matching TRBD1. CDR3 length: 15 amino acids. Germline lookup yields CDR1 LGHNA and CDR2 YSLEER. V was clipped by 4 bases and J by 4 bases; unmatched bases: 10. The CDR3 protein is CASSPTWTGRYEQYF. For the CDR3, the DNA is TGCGCCAGCAGCCCCACTTGGACAGGTAGATACGAGCAGTACTTC.

The CDR3 loop reads CASSPTGYEQYF. The CDR3 bases are TGTGCCAGCTCCCCGACAGGTTACGAGCAGTACTTC. The chain recombines TRBV18 with TRBJ2-7, with D tentatively TRBD1 (6 bases). CDR1 is KGHSH, CDR2 LQKENI, per germline. Between the trimmed V and J ends, which lost 6 bases and 4 bases, there was a span of 10 bases. This CDR3 region has 12 residues.